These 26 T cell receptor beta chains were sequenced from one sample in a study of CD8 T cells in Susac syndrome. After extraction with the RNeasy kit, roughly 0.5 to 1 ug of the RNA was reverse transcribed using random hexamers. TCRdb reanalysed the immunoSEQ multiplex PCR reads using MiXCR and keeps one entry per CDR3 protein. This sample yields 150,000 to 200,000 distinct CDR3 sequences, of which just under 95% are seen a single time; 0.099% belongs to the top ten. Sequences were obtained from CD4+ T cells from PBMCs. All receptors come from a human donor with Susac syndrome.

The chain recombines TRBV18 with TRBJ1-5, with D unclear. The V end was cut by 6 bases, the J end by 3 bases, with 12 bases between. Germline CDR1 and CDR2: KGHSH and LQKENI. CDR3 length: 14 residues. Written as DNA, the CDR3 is TGTGCCAGCTCGCGCGGGGTTCCCAATCAGCCCCAGCATTTT. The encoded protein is CASSRGVPNQPQHF.

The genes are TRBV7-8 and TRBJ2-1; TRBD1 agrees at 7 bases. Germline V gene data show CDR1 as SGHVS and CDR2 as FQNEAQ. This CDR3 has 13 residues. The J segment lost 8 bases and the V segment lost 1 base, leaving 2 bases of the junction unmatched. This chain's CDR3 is CASSLDRGYEQFF. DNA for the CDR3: TGTGCCAGCAGCTTAGACAGGGGATATGAGCAGTTCTTC.

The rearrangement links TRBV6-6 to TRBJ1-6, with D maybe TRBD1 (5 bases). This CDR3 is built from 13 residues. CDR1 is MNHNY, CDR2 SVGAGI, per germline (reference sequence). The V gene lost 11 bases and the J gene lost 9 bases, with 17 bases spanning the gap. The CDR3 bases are TGTGCCGGGGCCTTTGAGGGGAGTTCACCCCTCCACTTT. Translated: CAGAFEGSSPLHF.

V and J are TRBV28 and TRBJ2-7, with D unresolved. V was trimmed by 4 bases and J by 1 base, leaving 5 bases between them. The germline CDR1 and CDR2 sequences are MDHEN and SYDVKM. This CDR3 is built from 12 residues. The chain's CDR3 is CASSSPSYEQYF. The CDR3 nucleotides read TGTGCCAGCAGTTCCCCATCCTACGAGCAGTACTTC.

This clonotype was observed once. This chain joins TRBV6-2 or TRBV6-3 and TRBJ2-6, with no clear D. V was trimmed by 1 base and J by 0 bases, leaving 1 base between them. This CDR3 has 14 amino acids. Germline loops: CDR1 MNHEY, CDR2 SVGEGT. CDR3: CASSYFSGANVLTF. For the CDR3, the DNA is TGTGCCAGCAGTTACTTCTCTGGGGCCAACGTCCTGACTTTC.

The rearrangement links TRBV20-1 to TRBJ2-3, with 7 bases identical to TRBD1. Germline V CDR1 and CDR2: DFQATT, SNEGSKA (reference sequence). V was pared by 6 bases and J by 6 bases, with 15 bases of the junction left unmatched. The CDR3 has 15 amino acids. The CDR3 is CSAAWIGETGDTQYF. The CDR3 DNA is TGCAGTGCAGCCTGGATTGGGGAGACAGGGGATACGCAGTATTTT.

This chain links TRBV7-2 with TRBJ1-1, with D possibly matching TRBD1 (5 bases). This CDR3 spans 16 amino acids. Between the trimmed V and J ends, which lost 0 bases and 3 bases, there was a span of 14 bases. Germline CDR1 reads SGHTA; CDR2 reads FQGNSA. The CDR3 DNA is TGTGCCAGCAGCTTAGCATCCCGAGGGGCGGACACTGAAGCTTTCTTT. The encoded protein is CASSLASRGADTEAFF.

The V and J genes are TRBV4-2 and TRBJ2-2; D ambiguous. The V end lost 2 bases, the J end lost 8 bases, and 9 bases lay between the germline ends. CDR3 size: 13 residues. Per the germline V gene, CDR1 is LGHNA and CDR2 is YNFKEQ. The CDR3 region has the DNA TGTGCCAGCAGCCAACAACTGCGGGGGGAGCTGTTTTTT. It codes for CASSQQLRGELFF.

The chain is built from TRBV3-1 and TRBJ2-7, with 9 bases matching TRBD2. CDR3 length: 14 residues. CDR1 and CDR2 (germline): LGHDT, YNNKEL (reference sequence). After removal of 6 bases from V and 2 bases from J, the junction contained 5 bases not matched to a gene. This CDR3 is CASSPSGIPYEQYF. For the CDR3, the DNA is TGTGCCAGCAGTCCTAGCGGGATCCCCTACGAGCAGTACTTC.

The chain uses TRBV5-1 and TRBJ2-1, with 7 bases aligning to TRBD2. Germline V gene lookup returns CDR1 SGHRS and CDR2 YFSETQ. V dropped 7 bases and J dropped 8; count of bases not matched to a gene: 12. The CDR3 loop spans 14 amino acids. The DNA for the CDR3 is TGCGCCAGCGCCAATACCCATGCGGGGGATGAGCAGTTCTTC. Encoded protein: CASANTHAGDEQFF.

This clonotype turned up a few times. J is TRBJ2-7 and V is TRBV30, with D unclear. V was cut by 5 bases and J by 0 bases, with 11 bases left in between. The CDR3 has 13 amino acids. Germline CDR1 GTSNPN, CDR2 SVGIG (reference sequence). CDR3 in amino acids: CAWLDWSSYEQYF. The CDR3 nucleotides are TGTGCCTGGCTCGACTGGAGCTCCTACGAGCAGTACTTC. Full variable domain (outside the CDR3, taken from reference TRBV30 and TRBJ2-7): SQTIHQWPATLVQPVGSPLSLECTVEGTSNPNLYWYRQAAGRGLQLLFYSVGIGQISSEVPQNLSASRPQDRQFILSSKKLLLSDSGFYLCAWLDWSSYEQYFGPGTRLTVT.

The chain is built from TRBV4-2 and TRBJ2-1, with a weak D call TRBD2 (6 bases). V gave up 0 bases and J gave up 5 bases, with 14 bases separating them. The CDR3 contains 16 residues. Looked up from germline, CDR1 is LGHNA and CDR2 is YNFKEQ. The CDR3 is CASSQEILALDNEQFF. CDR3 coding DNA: TGTGCCAGCAGCCAAGAAATACTAGCTCTAGACAATGAGCAGTTCTTC.

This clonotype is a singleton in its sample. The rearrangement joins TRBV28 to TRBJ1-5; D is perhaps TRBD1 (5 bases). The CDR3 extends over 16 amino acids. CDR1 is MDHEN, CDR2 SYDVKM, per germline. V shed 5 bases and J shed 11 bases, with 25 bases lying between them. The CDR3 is CASSTPGAVTVKSQHF. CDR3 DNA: TGTGCCAGCAGTACACCCGGGGCAGTCACGGTGAAGTCCCAGCATTTT.

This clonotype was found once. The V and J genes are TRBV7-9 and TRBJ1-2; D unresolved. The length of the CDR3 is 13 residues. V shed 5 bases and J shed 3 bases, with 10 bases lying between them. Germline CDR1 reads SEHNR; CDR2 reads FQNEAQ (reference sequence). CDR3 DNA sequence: TGTGCCAGCAGCCTACCGGCGGACTATGGCTACACCTTC. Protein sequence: CASSLPADYGYTF.

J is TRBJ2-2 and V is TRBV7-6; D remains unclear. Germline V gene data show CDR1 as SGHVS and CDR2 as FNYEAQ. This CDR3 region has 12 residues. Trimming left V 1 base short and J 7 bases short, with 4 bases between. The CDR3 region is CASSLEGGELFF. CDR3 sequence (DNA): TGTGCCAGCAGCTTAGAAGGCGGGGAGCTGTTTTTT.

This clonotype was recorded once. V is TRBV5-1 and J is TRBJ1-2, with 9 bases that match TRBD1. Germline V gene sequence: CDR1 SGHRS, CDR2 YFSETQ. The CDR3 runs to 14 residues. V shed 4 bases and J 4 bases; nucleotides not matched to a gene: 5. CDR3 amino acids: CASSTDRGGYGYTF. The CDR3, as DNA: TGCGCCAGCAGCACGGACAGGGGCGGCTATGGCTACACCTTC. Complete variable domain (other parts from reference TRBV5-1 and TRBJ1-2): KAGVTQTPRYLIKTRGQQVTLSCSPISGHRSVSWYQQTPGQGLQFLFEYFSETQRNKGNFPGRFSGRQFSNSRSEMNVSTLELGDSALYLCASSTDRGGYGYTFGSGTRLTVV.

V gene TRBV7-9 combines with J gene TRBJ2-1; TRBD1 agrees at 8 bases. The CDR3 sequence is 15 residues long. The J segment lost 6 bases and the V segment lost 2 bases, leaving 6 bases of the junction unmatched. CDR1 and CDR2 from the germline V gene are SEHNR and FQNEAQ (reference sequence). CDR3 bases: TGTGCCAGCAGCTTATCCTACAGGGGGAGCAATGAGCAGTTCTTC. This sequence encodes CASSLSYRGSNEQFF.

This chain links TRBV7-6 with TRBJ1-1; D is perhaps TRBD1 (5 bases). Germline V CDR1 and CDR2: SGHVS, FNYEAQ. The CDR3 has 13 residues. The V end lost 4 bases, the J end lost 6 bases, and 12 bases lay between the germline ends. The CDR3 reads CASSSLMGPEAFF. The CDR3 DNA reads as TGTGCCAGCAGCTCGCTGATGGGACCTGAAGCTTTCTTT.

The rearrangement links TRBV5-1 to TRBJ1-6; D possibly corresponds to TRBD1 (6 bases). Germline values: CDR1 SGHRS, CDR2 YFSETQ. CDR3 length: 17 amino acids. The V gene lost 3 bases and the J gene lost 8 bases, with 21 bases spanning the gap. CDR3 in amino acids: CASSSQGTENSHSPLHF. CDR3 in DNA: TGCGCCAGCAGCTCCCAGGGGACGGAAAACAGCCATTCACCCCTCCACTTT.

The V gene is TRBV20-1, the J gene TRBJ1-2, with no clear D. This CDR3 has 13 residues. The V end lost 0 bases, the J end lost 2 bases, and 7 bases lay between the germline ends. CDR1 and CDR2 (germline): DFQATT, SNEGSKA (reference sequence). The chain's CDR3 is CSARDQENYGYTF. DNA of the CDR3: TGCAGTGCTAGAGATCAGGAGAACTATGGCTACACCTTC.

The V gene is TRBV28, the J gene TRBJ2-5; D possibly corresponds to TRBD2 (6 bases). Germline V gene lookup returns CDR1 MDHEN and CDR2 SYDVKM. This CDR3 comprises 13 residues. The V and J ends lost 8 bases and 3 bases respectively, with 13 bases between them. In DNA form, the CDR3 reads TGTGCCAGCTCAAACGGGGGTAAAGAGACCCAGTACTTC. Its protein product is CASSNGGKETQYF.

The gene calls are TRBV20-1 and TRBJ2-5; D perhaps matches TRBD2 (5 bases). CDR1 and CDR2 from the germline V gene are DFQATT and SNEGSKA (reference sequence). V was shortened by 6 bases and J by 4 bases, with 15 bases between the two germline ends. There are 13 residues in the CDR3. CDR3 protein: CSAQTGGGETQYF. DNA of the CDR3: TGCAGTGCCCAGACGGGCGGAGGAGAGACCCAGTACTTC.

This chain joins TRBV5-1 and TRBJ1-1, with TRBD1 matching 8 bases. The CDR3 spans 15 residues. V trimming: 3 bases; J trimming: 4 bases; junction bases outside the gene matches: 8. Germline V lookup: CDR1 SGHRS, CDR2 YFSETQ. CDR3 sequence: CASSSQGAPFTEAFF. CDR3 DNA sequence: TGCGCCAGCAGCTCCCAGGGGGCGCCCTTCACTGAAGCTTTCTTT.

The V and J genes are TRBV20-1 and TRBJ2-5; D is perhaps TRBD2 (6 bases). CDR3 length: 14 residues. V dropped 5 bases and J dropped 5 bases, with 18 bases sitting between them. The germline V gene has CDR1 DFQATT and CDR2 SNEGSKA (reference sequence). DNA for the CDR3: TGCAGTGCTGAGCAGGCGGGGTTACAGGAGACCCAGTACTTC. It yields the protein CSAEQAGLQETQYF.

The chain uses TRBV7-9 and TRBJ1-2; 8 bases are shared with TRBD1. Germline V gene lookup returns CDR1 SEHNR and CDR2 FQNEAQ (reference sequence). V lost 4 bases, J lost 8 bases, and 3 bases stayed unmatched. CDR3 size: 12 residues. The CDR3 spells CASSSDRAGYTF. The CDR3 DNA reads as TGTGCCAGCAGCTCGGACAGGGCGGGCTACACCTTC.

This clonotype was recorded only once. The chain's CDR3 is CASSLGGSGGPHEQFF. CDR3 sequence (DNA): TGTGCCAGCAGCTTGGGTGGGTCGGGAGGGCCACATGAGCAGTTCTTC. The chain employs TRBV7-2 and TRBJ2-1, with 8 bases matching TRBD2. After removal of 3 bases from V and 8 bases from J, the junction contained 12 bases not matched to a gene. This CDR3 is built from 16 residues. Germline assignment: CDR1 SGHTA and CDR2 FQGNSA. Full variable domain (rest looked up from reference TRBV7-2 and TRBJ2-1): GAGVSQSPSNKVTEKGKDVELRCDPISGHTALYWYRQSLGQGLEFLIYFQGNSAPDKSGLPSDRFSAERTGGSVSTLTIQRTQQEDSAVYLCASSLGGSGGPHEQFFGPGTRLTVL.